Listed below are T cell receptor beta chains from one sample, sequenced in a study of cytomegalovirus exposure and HLA in healthy donors. Data came from immunoSEQ multiplex PCR; TCRdb stores just in-frame clones and leaves some out. The profile shows some 190,000 clones, roughly four fifths of them singletons. Sequenced: PBMCs. These receptors were taken from a man between 35 and 55 years old in good health and CMV-seropositive. Each CDR3 is given with its conserved first and last residue. D genes are given only for firm matches. Size is stated for part of the rows, as once, few or many counts, or as a class when the clone is expanded.

TRBV13	TRBJ2-5	NA	NA	TGTGCCAGCAGCTCCCTCGGGACTTCCCAAGAGACCCAGTACTTC	CASSSLGTSQETQYF
TRBV5-4	TRBJ2-7	NA	NA	TGTGCCAGCAGCTGGGACAACTACGAGCAGTACTTC	CASSWDNYEQYF
TRBV30	TRBJ2-1	TRBD1	few	TGTGCCTGGAGTTTATTCGGACAGGGGGCAGGAAATGAGCAGTTCTTC	CAWSLFGQGAGNEQFF
TRBV15	TRBJ2-5	TRBD2	NA	TGTGCCACTACGAGCGGGAGGGTTAGCAAGACCCAGTACTTC	CATTSGRVSKTQYF
TRBV6-1	TRBJ2-7	TRBD1	once	TGTGCCAGCAGGGGAGGGACAGGGGTCTACGAGCAGTACTTC	CASRGGTGVYEQYF
TRBV5-1	TRBJ2-1	TRBD2	NA	TGCGCCAGCAGCTTGGATGGGGCAAGCGGGAGCCACAATGAGCAGTTCTTC	CASSLDGASGSHNEQFF
TRBV7-9	TRBJ2-3	TRBD2	NA	TGTGCCAGCAGCCCCAGGACTAGCGGGAGTACAGATACGCAGTATTTT	CASSPRTSGSTDTQYF
TRBV7-8	TRBJ2-5	TRBD2	NA	TGTGCCAGCAGCTTTAGCGGGGGGGCTTCTTCAAGGGAGGCCCAGTACTTC	CASSFSGGASSREAQYF
TRBV19	TRBJ2-3	NA	NA	TGTGCCAGCAGATCCCACCAGGGAGATACGCAGTATTTT	CASRSHQGDTQYF
TRBV7-9	TRBJ1-5	NA	NA	TGTGCCAGCAGCTTACAGGGCCGCAATCAGCCCCAGCATTTT	CASSLQGRNQPQHF
TRBV7-9	TRBJ2-1	NA	few	TGTGCCAGCAGCTTAGCGTCAGACTCCAGCTCCTACAATGAGCAGTTCTTC	CASSLASDSSSYNEQFF
TRBV30	TRBJ1-1	NA	NA	TGTGCCTGGAGTGTGGCAGGGTACACTGAAGCTTTCTTT	CAWSVAGYTEAFF
TRBV19	TRBJ2-7	NA	NA	TGTGCCAGTAGCCTCGGGCAGGGAAATCTCTACGAGCAGTACTTC	CASSLGQGNLYEQYF
TRBV2	TRBJ2-5	NA	NA	TGTGCCAGCAGTGAATTTGGGACGGAGGGGGAGACCCAGTACTTC	CASSEFGTEGETQYF
TRBV2	TRBJ2-5	TRBD2	NA	TGTGCCAGCACATACCGGGAGGAAGAGACCCAGTACTTC	CASTYREEETQYF
TRBV11-2	TRBJ2-7	TRBD2	NA	TGTGCCAGCAGCTTAGATGGAATAGCGGGAGGCAATCCCTACGAGCAGTACTTC	CASSLDGIAGGNPYEQYF
TRBV7-2	TRBJ2-3	TRBD2	NA	TGTGCCAGCAGCGCTGAACCGGGACTAGCGGGGTCACGAGATACGCAGTATTTT	CASSAEPGLAGSRDTQYF
TRBV6-6	TRBJ1-1	NA	few	TGTGCCAGCAGTTTTACAGGGAACACTGAAGCTTTCTTT	CASSFTGNTEAFF
TRBV15	TRBJ2-7	NA	NA	TGTGCCACCAGCAGAGATCGGCAGGTCGAGCAGTACTTC	CATSRDRQVEQYF
TRBV9	TRBJ2-3	TRBD2	NA	TGTGCCAGCAGCCCCCCCGTAGCGGGGGTCTTAGATACGCAGTATTTT	CASSPPVAGVLDTQYF
TRBV28	TRBJ2-3	NA	NA	TGTGCCAGCAGTTTGGGCGGGAGCACAGATACGCAGTATTTT	CASSLGGSTDTQYF
TRBV20-1	TRBJ2-7	NA	NA	TGCAGTGCTGGGAGGTTAAACGAGCAGTACTTC	CSAGRLNEQYF